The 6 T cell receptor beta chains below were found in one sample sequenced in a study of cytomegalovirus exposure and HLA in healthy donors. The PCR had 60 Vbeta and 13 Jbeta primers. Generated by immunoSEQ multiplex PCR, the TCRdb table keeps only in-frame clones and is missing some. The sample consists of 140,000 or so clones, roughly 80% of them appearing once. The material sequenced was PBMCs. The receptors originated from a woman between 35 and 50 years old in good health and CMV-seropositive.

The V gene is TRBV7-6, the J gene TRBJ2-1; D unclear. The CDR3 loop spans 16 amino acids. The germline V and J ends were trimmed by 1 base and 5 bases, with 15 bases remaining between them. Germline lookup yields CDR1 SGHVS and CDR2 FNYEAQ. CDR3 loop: CASSLGRLLVHNEQFF. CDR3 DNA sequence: TGTGCCAGCAGCTTAGGCAGGCTGCTGGTACACAATGAGCAGTTCTTC.

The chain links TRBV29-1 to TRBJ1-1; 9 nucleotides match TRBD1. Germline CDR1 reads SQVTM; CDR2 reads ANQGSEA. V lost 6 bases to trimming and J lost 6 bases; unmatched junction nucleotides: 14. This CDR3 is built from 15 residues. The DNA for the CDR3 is TGCAGCGTCATTCTCTTAACAGGGGGCAGAGCTGAAGCTTTCTTT. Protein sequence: CSVILLTGGRAEAFF.

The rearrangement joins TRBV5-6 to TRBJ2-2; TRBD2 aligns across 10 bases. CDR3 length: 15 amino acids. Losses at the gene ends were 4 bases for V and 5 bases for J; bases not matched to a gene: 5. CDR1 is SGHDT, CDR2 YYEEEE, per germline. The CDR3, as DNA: TGTGCCAGCAGCCCCGGACTAGCGGTAACCGGGGAGCTGTTTTTT. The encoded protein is CASSPGLAVTGELFF.

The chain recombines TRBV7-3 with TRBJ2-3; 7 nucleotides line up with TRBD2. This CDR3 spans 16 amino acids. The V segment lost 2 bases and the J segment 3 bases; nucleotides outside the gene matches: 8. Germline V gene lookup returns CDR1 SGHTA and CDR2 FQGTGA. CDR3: CASSLVPAGITDTQYF. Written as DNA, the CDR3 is TGTGCCAGCAGCTTAGTCCCAGCGGGGATTACAGATACGCAGTATTTT.

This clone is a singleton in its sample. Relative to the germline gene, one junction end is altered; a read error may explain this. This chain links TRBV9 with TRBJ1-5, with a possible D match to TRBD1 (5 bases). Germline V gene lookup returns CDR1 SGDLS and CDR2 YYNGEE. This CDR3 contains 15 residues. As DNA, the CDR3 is TGTGCCAGCAGCCCCCGCGGGACTAGCGATCAGCCCCAGCATTTT. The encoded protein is CASSPRGTSDQPQHF. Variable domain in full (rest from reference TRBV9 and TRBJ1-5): DSGVTQTPKHLITATGQRVTLRCSPRSGDLSVYWYQQSLDQGLQFLIQYYNGEERAKGNILERFSAQQFPDLHSELNLSSLELGDSALYFCASSPRGTSDQPQHFGDGTRLSIL.

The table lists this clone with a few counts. As DNA, the CDR3 is TGTGCCAGCAGTGACCCCCCAGGGTTAATTAATCGTAAACTGTTTTTT. It yields the protein CASSDPPGLINRKLFF. The chain has TRBV6-1 and TRBJ1-4; the D gene is possibly TRBD1 (5 bases). CDR1 and CDR2 (germline): MNHNS, SASEGT. Trimming stripped 3 bases from V and 11 bases from J, with 22 bases between. This CDR3 is 16 amino acids long.